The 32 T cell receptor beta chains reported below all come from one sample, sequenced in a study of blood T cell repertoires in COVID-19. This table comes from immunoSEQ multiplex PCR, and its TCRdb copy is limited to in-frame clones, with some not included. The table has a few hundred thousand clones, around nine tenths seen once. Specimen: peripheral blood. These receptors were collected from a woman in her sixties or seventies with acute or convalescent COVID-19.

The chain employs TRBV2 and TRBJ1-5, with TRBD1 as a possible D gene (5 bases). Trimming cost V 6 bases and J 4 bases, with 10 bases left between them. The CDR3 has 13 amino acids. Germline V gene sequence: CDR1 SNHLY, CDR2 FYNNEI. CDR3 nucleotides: TGTGCCAGCAGACAGGTTCCGAATCAGCCCCAGCATTTT. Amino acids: CASRQVPNQPQHF.

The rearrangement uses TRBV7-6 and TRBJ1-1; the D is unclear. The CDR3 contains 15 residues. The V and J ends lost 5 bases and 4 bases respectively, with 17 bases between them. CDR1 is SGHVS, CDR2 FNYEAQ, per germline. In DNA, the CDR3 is TGTGCCAGCAGCGCCGCTTCAGGATCTCGCACTGAAGCTTTCTTT. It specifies CASSAASGSRTEAFF.

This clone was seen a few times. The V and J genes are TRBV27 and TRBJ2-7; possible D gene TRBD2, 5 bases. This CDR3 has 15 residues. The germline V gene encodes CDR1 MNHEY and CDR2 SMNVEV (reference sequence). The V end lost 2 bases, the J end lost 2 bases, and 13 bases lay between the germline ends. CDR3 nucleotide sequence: TGTGCCAGCAGTTTAAGTTGGACTGCCACCTACGAGCAGTACTTC. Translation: CASSLSWTATYEQYF.

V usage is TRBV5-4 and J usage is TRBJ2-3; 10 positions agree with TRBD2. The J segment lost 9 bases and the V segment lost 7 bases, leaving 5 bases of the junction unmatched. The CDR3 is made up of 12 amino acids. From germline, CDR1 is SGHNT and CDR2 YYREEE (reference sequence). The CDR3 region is CASGTSGVTQYF. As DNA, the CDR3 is TGTGCCAGCGGTACTAGCGGGGTGACGCAGTATTTT.

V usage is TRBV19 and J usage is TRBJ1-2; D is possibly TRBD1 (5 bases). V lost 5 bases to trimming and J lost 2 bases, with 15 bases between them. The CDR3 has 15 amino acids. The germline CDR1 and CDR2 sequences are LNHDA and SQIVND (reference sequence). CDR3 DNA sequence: TGTGCCAGTAGTCCCTCGGGGGGACGGAACTATGGCTACACCTTC. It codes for CASSPSGGRNYGYTF.

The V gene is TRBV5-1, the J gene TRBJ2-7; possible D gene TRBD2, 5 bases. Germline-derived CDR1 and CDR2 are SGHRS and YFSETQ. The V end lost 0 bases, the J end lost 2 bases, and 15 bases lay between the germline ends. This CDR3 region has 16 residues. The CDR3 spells CASSLGGSIVTYEQYF. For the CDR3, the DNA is TGCGCCAGCAGCTTGGGAGGGAGCATCGTAACCTACGAGCAGTACTTC.

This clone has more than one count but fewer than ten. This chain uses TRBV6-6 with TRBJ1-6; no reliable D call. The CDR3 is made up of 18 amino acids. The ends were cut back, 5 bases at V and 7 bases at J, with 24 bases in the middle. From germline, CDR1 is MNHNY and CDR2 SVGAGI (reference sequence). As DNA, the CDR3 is TGTGCCAGCAGTCTAAACGATAAACCACTCAATATGAATTCACCCCTCCACTTT. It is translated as CASSLNDKPLNMNSPLHF.

The chain's CDR3 is CASSQIQGYTGELFF. The CDR3 coding sequence is TGTGCCAGCAGCCAGATACAGGGGTACACCGGGGAGCTGTTTTTT. This sequence joins TRBV14 and TRBJ2-2; 7 bases are a match to TRBD1. CDR1 is SGHDN, CDR2 FVKESK, per germline. This CDR3 region has 15 residues. V dropped 3 bases and J dropped 3; count of bases not matched to a gene: 4.

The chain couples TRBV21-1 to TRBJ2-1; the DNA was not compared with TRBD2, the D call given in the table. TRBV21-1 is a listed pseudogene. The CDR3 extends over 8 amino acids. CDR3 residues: CAPGGQFF. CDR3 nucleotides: TGTGCCCCGGGGGGGCAGTTCTTC.

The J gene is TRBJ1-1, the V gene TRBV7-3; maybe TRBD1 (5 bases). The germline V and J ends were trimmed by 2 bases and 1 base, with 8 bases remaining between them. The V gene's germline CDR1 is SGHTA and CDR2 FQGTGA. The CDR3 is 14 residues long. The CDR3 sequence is CASSLHTGNTEAFF. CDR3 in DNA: TGTGCCAGCAGCTTACATACAGGGAACACTGAAGCTTTCTTT.

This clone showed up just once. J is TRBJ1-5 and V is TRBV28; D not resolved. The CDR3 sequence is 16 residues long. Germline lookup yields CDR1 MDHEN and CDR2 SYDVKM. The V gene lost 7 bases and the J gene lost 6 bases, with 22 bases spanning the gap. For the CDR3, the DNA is TGTGCCAGCACCTCTCGACGAGGCGACGCCGGTCAGCCCCAGCATTTT. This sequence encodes CASTSRRGDAGQPQHF.

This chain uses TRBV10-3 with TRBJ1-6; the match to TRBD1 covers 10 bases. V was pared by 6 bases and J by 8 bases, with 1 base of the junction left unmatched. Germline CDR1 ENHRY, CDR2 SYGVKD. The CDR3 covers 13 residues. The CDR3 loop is CAIRGTGDSPLHF. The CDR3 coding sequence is TGTGCCATCAGGGGGACAGGGGATTCACCCCTCCACTTT.

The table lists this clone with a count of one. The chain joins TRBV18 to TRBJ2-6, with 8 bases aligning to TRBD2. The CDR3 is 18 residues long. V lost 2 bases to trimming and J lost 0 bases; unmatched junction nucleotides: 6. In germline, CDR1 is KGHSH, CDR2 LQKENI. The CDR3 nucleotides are TGTGCCAGCTCACCAAGAGGCGGGGGGACCTCTGGGGCCAACGTCCTGACTTTC. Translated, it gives CASSPRGGGTSGANVLTF.

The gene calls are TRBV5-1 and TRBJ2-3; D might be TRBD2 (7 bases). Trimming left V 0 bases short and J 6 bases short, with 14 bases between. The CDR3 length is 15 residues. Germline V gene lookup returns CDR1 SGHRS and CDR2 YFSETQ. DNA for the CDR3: TGCGCCAGCAGCTTGGCGGGGGGCCTTGGGGATACGCAGTATTTT. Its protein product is CASSLAGGLGDTQYF.

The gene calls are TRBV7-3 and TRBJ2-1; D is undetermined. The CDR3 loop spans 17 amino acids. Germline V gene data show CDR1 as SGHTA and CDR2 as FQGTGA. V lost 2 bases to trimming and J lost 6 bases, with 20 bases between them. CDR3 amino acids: CASSLAVSINGGNEQFF. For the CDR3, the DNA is TGTGCCAGCAGCTTAGCTGTAAGTATAAACGGCGGCAATGAGCAGTTCTTC.

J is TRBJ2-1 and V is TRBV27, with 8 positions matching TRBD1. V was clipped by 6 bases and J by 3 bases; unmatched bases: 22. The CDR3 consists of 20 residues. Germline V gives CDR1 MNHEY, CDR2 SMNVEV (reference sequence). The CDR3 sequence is CASRRIRRGRSFPHYNEQFF. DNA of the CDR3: TGTGCCAGCAGACGAATCCGCAGGGGGCGCTCATTCCCCCACTACAATGAGCAGTTCTTC.

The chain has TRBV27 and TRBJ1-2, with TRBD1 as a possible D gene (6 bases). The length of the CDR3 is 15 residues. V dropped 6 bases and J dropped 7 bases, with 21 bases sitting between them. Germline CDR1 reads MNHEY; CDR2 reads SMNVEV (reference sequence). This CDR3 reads CASRGRGRPGSGYTF. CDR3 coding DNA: TGTGCCAGCAGGGGCAGGGGACGGCCTGGGAGTGGCTACACCTTC.

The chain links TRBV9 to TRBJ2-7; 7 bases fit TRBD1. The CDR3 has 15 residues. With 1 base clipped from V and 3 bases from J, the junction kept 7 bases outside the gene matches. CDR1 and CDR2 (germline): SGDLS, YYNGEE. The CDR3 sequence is CASSVTGALSYEQYF. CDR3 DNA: TGTGCCAGCAGCGTAACAGGGGCCCTTAGCTACGAGCAGTACTTC. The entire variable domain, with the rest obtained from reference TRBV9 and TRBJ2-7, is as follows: DSGVTQTPKHLITATGQRVTLRCSPRSGDLSVYWYQQSLDQGLQFLIQYYNGEERAKGNILERFSAQQFPDLHSELNLSSLELGDSALYFCASSVTGALSYEQYFGPGTRLTVT.

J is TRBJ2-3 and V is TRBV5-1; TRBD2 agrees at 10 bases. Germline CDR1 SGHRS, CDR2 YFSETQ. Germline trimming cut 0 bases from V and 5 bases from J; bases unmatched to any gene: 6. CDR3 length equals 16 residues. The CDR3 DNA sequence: TGCGCCAGCAGCTTGGAGCTAGCGGGAGTTTTAGATACGCAGTATTTT. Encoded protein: CASSLELAGVLDTQYF.

The CDR3 protein is CASSLQGIAREQFF. CDR3 sequence (DNA): TGCGCCAGCAGCCTTCAGGGGATTGCGCGGGAGCAGTTCTTC. This chain joins TRBV5-1 and TRBJ2-1; perhaps TRBD1 as D (6 bases). Trimming stripped 4 bases from V and 10 bases from J, with 18 bases between. Per germline, CDR1 SGHRS and CDR2 YFSETQ. CDR3 length: 14 residues.

The chain's CDR3 is CASSFMSPSEQFF. CDR3 in DNA: TGTGCCAGCAGCTTTATGAGCCCATCTGAGCAGTTCTTC. The chain combines TRBV7-9 with TRBJ2-1, with D hard to call. Germline values: CDR1 SEHNR, CDR2 FQNEAQ (reference sequence). The CDR3 consists of 13 residues. The V and J ends lost 3 bases and 9 bases respectively, with 12 bases between them.

The CDR3 nucleotides read TGTGCCAGCATGGGGACTAGCGGGAGACAGTTCTTC. Protein sequence: CASMGTSGRQFF. This chain links TRBV7-9 with TRBJ2-1, with 14 bases that match TRBD2. The V gene end was trimmed by 7 bases and the J gene end by 13 bases; junction bases not matched to a gene: 3. This CDR3 contains 12 residues. Germline V gene sequence: CDR1 SEHNR, CDR2 FQNEAQ (reference sequence).

Written as DNA, the CDR3 is TGTGCCAGCAGCCAGTATGCCGGGACAGGGGCCGCAGATACGCAGTATTTT. Residues: CASSQYAGTGAADTQYF. The gene calls are TRBV4-2 and TRBJ2-3, with 10 bases fitting TRBD1. The germline gives CDR1 LGHNA, CDR2 YNFKEQ. This CDR3 is 17 amino acids long. J lost 4 bases, V lost 3 bases, and 10 bases had no gene match.

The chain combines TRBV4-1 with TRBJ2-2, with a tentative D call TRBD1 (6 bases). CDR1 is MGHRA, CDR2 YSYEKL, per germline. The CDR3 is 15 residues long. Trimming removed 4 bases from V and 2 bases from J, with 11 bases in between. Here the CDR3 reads CASSPQGINTGELFF. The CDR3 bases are TGCGCCAGCAGCCCACAGGGCATCAACACCGGGGAGCTGTTTTTT.

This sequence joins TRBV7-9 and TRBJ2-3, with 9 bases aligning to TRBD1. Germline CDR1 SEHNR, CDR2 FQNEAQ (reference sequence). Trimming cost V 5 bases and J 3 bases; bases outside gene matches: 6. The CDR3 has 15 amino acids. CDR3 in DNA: TGTGCCAGCAGCGTGACCGGGACAGGGACAGATACGCAGTATTTT. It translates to CASSVTGTGTDTQYF.

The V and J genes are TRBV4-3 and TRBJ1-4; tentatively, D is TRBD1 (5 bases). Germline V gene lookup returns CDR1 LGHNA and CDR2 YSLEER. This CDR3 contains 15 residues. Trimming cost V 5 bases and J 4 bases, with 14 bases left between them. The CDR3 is CASSSRGFVNEKLFF. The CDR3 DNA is TGCGCCAGCAGCTCTAGGGGTTTTGTTAATGAAAAACTGTTTTTT.

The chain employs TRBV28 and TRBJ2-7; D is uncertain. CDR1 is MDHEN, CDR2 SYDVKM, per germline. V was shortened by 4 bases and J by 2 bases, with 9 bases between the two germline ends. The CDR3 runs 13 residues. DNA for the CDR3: TGTGCCAGCAGTTCCCGACAAGCCTACGAGCAGTACTTC. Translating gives CASSSRQAYEQYF.

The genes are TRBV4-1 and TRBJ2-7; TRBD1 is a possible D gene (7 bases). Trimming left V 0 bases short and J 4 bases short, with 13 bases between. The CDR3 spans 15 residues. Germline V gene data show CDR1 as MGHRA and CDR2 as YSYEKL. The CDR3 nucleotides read TGCGCCAGCAGCCAAGATCAGGGGGGCGGTTACGAGCAGTACTTC. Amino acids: CASSQDQGGGYEQYF.

CDR3 sequence reads: CASSLEGEGQGGSSYNEQFF. CDR3 sequence (DNA): TGTGCCAGCAGCTTAGAGGGTGAAGGACAGGGGGGAAGCTCCTACAATGAGCAGTTCTTC. This chain connects TRBV7-8 to TRBJ2-1; 10 positions match TRBD1. The CDR3 is 20 residues long. Germline CDR1 is SGHVS and CDR2 is FQNEAQ. The trim removed 1 base at V and 0 bases at J, leaving 12 bases unmatched.

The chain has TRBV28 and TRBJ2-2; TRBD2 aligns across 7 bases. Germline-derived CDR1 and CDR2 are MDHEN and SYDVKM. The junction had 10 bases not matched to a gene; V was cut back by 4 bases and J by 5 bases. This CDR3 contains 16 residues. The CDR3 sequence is CASSSSLGRGTGELFF. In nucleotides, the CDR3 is TGTGCCAGCAGTTCCTCACTGGGGAGGGGAACCGGGGAGCTGTTTTTT.

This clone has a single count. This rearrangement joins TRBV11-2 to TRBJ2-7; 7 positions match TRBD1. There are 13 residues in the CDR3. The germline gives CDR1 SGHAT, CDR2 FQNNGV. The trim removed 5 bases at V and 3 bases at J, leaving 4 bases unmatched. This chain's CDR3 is CASSDPGGYEQYF. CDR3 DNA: TGTGCCAGCAGCGACCCAGGGGGCTACGAGCAGTACTTC.

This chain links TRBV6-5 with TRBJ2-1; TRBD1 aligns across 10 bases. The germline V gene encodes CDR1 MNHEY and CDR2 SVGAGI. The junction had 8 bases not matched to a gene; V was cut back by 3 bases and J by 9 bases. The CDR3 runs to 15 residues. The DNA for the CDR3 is TGTGCCAGCAGTTATGCGAGACAGGGGGCTGGTGAGCAGTTCTTC. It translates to CASSYARQGAGEQFF.